This passage covers 22 T cell receptor beta chains from one sample sequenced in a study of cytomegalovirus exposure and HLA in healthy donors. Primers: 60 Vbeta forward and 13 Jbeta reverse. The method was immunoSEQ multiplex PCR; TCRdb's version includes in-frame clones alone and lacks a portion of them. The top ten hold about 2.3% of the sample, which has around 200,000 clones, 85% seen once. Specimen: PBMCs. These receptors were taken from a woman aged 50 to 65 in good health and CMV-seronegative.

The rearrangement uses TRBV9 and TRBJ2-1; 10 nucleotides align to TRBD2. V shed 3 bases and J 5 bases; nucleotides not matched to a gene: 17. Germline values: CDR1 SGDLS, CDR2 YYNGEE. The CDR3 covers 19 residues. The DNA for the CDR3 is TGTGCCAGCAGCGCATATTTAGGGGGTGGGCTAGCGGGAGACAATGAGCAGTTCTTC. Residues: CASSAYLGGGLAGDNEQFF.

V and J are TRBV2 and TRBJ2-5; 7 nucleotides line up with TRBD2. The V segment lost 3 bases and the J segment 5 bases; nucleotides outside the gene matches: 9. CDR1 and CDR2 (germline): SNHLY, FYNNEI. The CDR3 has 15 residues. CDR3 DNA sequence: TGTGCCAGCAGTGAGGTCCGGCGGGAGCGGGAGACCCAGTACTTC. It yields the protein CASSEVRRERETQYF. The entire variable domain, with the rest obtained from reference TRBV2 and TRBJ2-5, is as follows: EPEVTQTPSHQVTQMGQEVILRCVPISNHLYFYWYRQILGQKVEFLVSFYNNEISEKSEIFDDQFSVERPDGSNFTLKIRSTKLEDSAMYFCASSEVRRERETQYFGPGTRLLVL.

The V gene is TRBV25-1, the J gene TRBJ1-4, with 11 bases that match TRBD1. The V gene's germline CDR1 is MGHDK and CDR2 SYGVNS. V shed 9 bases, J shed 5 bases, and the junction held 2 bases outside the gene matches. CDR3 length: 13 residues. CDR3 loop: CARDRGLNEKLFF. Here the CDR3 DNA reads TGTGCCAGGGACAGGGGGCTAAATGAAAAACTGTTTTTT.

The chain combines TRBV5-8 with TRBJ1-5, with 11 bases aligning to TRBD1. Germline CDR1 SGHTS, CDR2 YDEGEE. This CDR3 region has 18 residues. Germline trimming cut 0 bases from V and 0 bases from J; bases unmatched to any gene: 5. The CDR3 loop is CASSLGDRGINSNQPQHF. The CDR3 nucleotides read TGTGCCAGCAGCTTGGGGGACAGGGGGATAAATAGCAATCAGCCCCAGCATTTT.

There are a few counts of this clone. The chain combines TRBV18 with TRBJ2-1; a weak D match, TRBD1 (6 bases). From germline, CDR1 is KGHSH and CDR2 LQKENI. CDR3 length equals 16 residues. Trimming left V 5 bases short and J 6 bases short, with 20 bases between. CDR3 in DNA: TGTGCCAGCTCAACCCGAGGGGTCGGCAGGGGCAATGAGCAGTTCTTC. Translation gives CASSTRGVGRGNEQFF.

This rearrangement joins TRBV27 to TRBJ2-3; 9 positions match TRBD2. This CDR3 comprises 15 residues. Germline V lookup: CDR1 MNHEY, CDR2 SMNVEV (reference sequence). With V trimmed by 7 bases and J by 1 base, 6 bases remained unmatched. The CDR3 loop reads CASNSGRLGTDTQYF. In nucleotides, the CDR3 is TGTGCCAGCAATAGCGGGAGATTAGGCACAGATACGCAGTATTTT.

CDR3 bases: TGTGCCAGCAGTGATAAAGCGGGAGACCAGTTCTTC. It is translated as CASSDKAGDQFF. V and J are TRBV25-1 and TRBJ2-1; 8 nucleotides agree with TRBD2. In germline, CDR1 is MGHDK, CDR2 SYGVNS. J was trimmed by 13 bases and V by 3 bases; bases with no gene match: 5. The CDR3 has 12 residues.

V usage is TRBV5-4 and J usage is TRBJ2-1, with D possibly being TRBD2 (6 bases). The CDR3 has 17 residues. Germline CDR1 SGHNT, CDR2 YYREEE (reference sequence). V lost 4 bases, J lost 6 bases, and 23 bases lay in between. The CDR3 loop is CASSPGRKALARNEQFF. The CDR3 DNA reads as TGTGCCAGCAGCCCAGGGCGCAAGGCGCTAGCGCGCAATGAGCAGTTCTTC.

The rearrangement joins TRBV13 to TRBJ1-2, with a weak D call TRBD1 (6 bases). The CDR3 loop spans 15 amino acids. V shed 4 bases and J shed 6 bases, with 18 bases lying between them. The germline gives CDR1 PRHDT, CDR2 FYEKMQ (reference sequence). As DNA, the CDR3 is TGTGCCAGCAGCTACCGGGACACCCCGACGGATGGCTACACCTTC. This translates into CASSYRDTPTDGYTF.

The chain uses TRBV7-6 and TRBJ1-5; 9 bases match TRBD1. Unmatched junction bases numbered 5, after V lost 1 base and J lost 7 bases. Germline V gives CDR1 SGHVS, CDR2 FNYEAQ. CDR3 length: 15 amino acids. This chain's CDR3 is CASSLEGQGGQPQHF. The DNA for the CDR3 is TGTGCCAGCAGCTTAGAGGGACAGGGCGGACAGCCCCAGCATTTT.

The chain links TRBV6-6 to TRBJ2-7; D perhaps matches TRBD2 (5 bases). Germline CDR1 and CDR2: MNHNY and SVGAGI (reference sequence). This CDR3 spans 14 amino acids. Trimming stripped 5 bases from V and 2 bases from J, with 13 bases between. In DNA form, the CDR3 reads TGTGCCAGCAGTAATCATGGGGAGCCCTACGAGCAGTACTTC. Protein sequence: CASSNHGEPYEQYF.

This rearrangement joins TRBV2 to TRBJ2-5; D gene ambiguous. With the DNA end fitting TRBJ2-7 better, the J assignment may be wrong. This CDR3 has 10 amino acids. In germline, CDR1 is SNHLY, CDR2 FYNNEI. CDR3 protein: CASASYEQYF. The CDR3 bases are TGTGCCAGCGCCTCCTACGAGCAGTACTTC.

This clone was detected only a few times. The chain uses TRBV4-3 and TRBJ2-5, with 13 bases that match TRBD2. The CDR3 loop spans 16 amino acids. The trim removed 4 bases at V and 1 base at J, leaving 3 bases unmatched. The germline CDR1 and CDR2 sequences are LGHNA and YSLEER. CDR3 amino acids: CASSRGLAGTQETQYF. CDR3 nucleotides: TGCGCCAGCAGCCGGGGACTAGCGGGGACCCAAGAGACCCAGTACTTC.

The chain combines TRBV6-1 with TRBJ1-5, with TRBD1 matching 7 bases. Germline V gene data show CDR1 as MNHNS and CDR2 as SASEGT. CDR3 size: 13 residues. Trimming removed 9 bases from V and 3 bases from J; junction bases left unmatched: 5. The CDR3 region is CASGQDPNQPQHF. CDR3 nucleotides: TGTGCCAGTGGACAGGACCCCAATCAGCCCCAGCATTTT.

The CDR3 here is CASSSRGRASADTQYF. The CDR3 coding sequence is TGTGCCAGCAGTTCCCGGGGGAGGGCCTCCGCAGATACGCAGTATTTT. The chain couples TRBV27 to TRBJ2-3; 7 positions match TRBD2. Germline loops: CDR1 MNHEY, CDR2 SMNVEV (reference sequence). The CDR3 sequence is 16 residues long. V was clipped by 4 bases and J by 4 bases; unmatched bases: 11.

The chain employs TRBV7-3 and TRBJ2-7, with 8 bases matching TRBD2. After removal of 5 bases from V and 6 bases from J, the junction contained 6 bases not matched to a gene. The CDR3 extends over 13 amino acids. CDR1 is SGHTA and CDR2 is FQGTGA in the germline V gene. CDR3 loop: CASSPGGGFEQYF. CDR3 nucleotides: TGTGCCAGCAGCCCCGGGGGGGGTTTCGAGCAGTACTTC.

The chain employs TRBV19 and TRBJ2-5; TRBD1 might be the D (9 bases). In germline, CDR1 is LNHDA, CDR2 SQIVND (reference sequence). The CDR3 sequence is 18 residues long. Trimming cost V 8 bases and J 2 bases, with 27 bases left between them. The CDR3 loop is CASGSGQGGAGAQETQYF. For the CDR3, the DNA is TGTGCCAGTGGATCGGGACAGGGAGGAGCGGGAGCTCAAGAGACCCAGTACTTC.

The V call is TRBV4-3, the J call TRBJ2-2; TRBD1 aligns across 7 bases. V shed 1 base and J 0 bases; nucleotides not matched to a gene: 2. Germline V lookup: CDR1 LGHNA, CDR2 YSLEER. The CDR3 consists of 16 residues. CDR3 protein: CASSQGQGANTGELFF. In nucleotides, the CDR3 is TGCGCCAGCAGCCAAGGGCAGGGGGCGAACACCGGGGAGCTGTTTTTT.

V is TRBV30 and J is TRBJ1-1; possible D gene TRBD1, 6 bases. This CDR3 spans 16 amino acids. CDR1 and CDR2 from the germline V gene are GTSNPN and SVGIG (reference sequence). The ends were cut back, 0 bases at V and 0 bases at J, with 14 bases in the middle. This CDR3 is CAWSVGFGTMNTEAFF. In DNA, the CDR3 is TGTGCCTGGAGTGTAGGCTTCGGGACAATGAACACTGAAGCTTTCTTT.

The chain couples TRBV21-1 to TRBJ2-7; TRBD1, the table's D call, lacks a check against the DNA. TRBV21-1 is flagged as a pseudogene. The CDR3 is 13 amino acids. Here the CDR3 DNA reads TGTGCCAGCATCCTGACAGGGGGCTGCGAGCAGTACTTC. Protein: CASILTGGCEQYF.

The chain joins TRBV28 to TRBJ2-1, with a weak D call TRBD2 (7 bases). CDR1 and CDR2 from the germline V gene are MDHEN and SYDVKM. CDR3 length: 16 residues. Trimming stripped 5 bases from V and 4 bases from J, with 18 bases between. CDR3 in DNA: TGTGCCAGCAGTCCATGGGGGGGGCAGGGGTACAATGAGCAGTTCTTC. This translates into CASSPWGGQGYNEQFF.

The rearrangement uses TRBV9 and TRBJ2-5; D may be TRBD2 (6 bases). The V gene lost 4 bases and the J gene lost 5 bases, with 15 bases spanning the gap. CDR3 length equals 14 residues. CDR1 and CDR2 from the germline V gene are SGDLS and YYNGEE. The CDR3 coding sequence is TGTGCCAGCAGCTCAGATTGGGGGAGGGAGACCCAGTACTTC. The encoded protein is CASSSDWGRETQYF.